The 26 T cell receptor beta chains below come from one sample, sequenced in a study of blood T cells in healthy people across ages. Sample-barcoded 5' priming and a J-beta primer mix drove a second PCR of roughly 6 to 12 cycles. One entry per CDR3 protein, called by TCRdb with MiXCR from the 5' RACE reads. Of hundreds of thousands of distinct CDR3 sequences detected, about 43% appear once; the ten largest clones hold 30%. The sequencing sample was made of blood. Receptor source: an elderly man in good health.

The table lists this clonotype with a few counts. J is TRBJ2-7 and V is TRBV5-1; unclear D gene. From germline, CDR1 is SGHRS and CDR2 YFSETQ. V was clipped by 2 bases and J by 3 bases, with 6 bases between them. The CDR3 is made up of 12 amino acids. The CDR3 nucleotides read TGCGCCAGCAGCTTTGGCGGCTACGAGCAGTACTTC. This encodes CASSFGGYEQYF.

There are many counts of this clonotype. The junction and the germline gene differ at one end; a read error may be behind it. The chain carries TRBV5-1 and TRBJ2-3; D remains ambiguous. The CDR3 is 13 amino acids. The germline V gene has CDR1 SGHRS and CDR2 YFSETQ. The CDR3 sequence is CASSLAPSDTQYF. The CDR3, as DNA: TGTGCCAGCAGCTTGGCCCCCTCAGATACGCAGTATTTT.

The chain uses TRBV10-2 and TRBJ2-7; 10 bases are shared with TRBD1. Germline V lookup: CDR1 WSHSY, CDR2 SAAADI. V was clipped by 2 bases and J by 10 bases; unmatched bases: 8. The CDR3 sequence is 14 residues long. The CDR3 coding sequence is TGCGCCAGCAGTGAGGCTGGGACAGGGGTTACCCAGTACTTC. It yields the protein CASSEAGTGVTQYF.

The rearrangement links TRBV29-1 to TRBJ2-7; possible D gene TRBD2, 5 bases. V lost 7 bases and J lost 0, with 16 bases in between. The CDR3 sequence is 14 residues long. Looked up from germline, CDR1 is SQVTM and CDR2 is ANQGSEA. The CDR3: CSGALGTSSYEQYF. CDR3 sequence (DNA): TGCAGCGGGGCCCTTGGTACTAGCTCCTACGAGCAGTACTTC.

A few counts support this clonotype. J is TRBJ1-5 and V is TRBV7-2, with D hard to call. The germline V gene encodes CDR1 SGHTA and CDR2 FQGNSA. CDR3 length: 16 amino acids. V lost 1 base to trimming and J lost 6 bases, with 16 bases between them. The CDR3 loop is CASSLEFNTFGQPQHF. CDR3 DNA: TGTGCCAGCAGCTTAGAATTTAATACTTTCGGTCAGCCCCAGCATTTT.

This clonotype was counted between two and nine times. The genes are TRBV5-1 and TRBJ2-1; D may be TRBD2 (6 bases). CDR1 and CDR2 from the germline V gene are SGHRS and YFSETQ. This CDR3 is 15 amino acids long. The V end was cut by 1 base, the J end by 7 bases, with 15 bases between. CDR3 DNA: TGCGCCAGCAGCTTGCTACACGGGAGTCAGAATGAGCAGTTCTTC. It is translated as CASSLLHGSQNEQFF.

In this sample, this clonotype turned up a few times. The genes are TRBV20-1 and TRBJ2-1; perhaps TRBD1 as D (5 bases). The CDR3 consists of 17 residues. Germline CDR1 reads DFQATT; CDR2 reads SNEGSKA (reference sequence). Trimming stripped 0 bases from V and 6 bases from J, with 21 bases between. The CDR3 protein is CSARDMYKGASVNEQFF. The DNA for the CDR3 is TGCAGTGCTAGAGATATGTATAAAGGGGCCTCCGTCAATGAGCAGTTCTTC.

The genes are TRBV3-1 and TRBJ1-6; 7 nucleotides match TRBD1. Germline-derived CDR1 and CDR2 are LGHDT and YNNKEL (reference sequence). The trim removed 0 bases at V and 8 bases at J, leaving 4 bases unmatched. The CDR3 spans 15 residues. CDR3 sequence: CASSQDGGTDSPLHF. CDR3 coding DNA: TGTGCCAGCAGCCAAGATGGGGGGACAGATTCACCCCTCCACTTT. Filled out from reference TRBV3-1 and TRBJ1-6, the complete variable domain reads DTAVSQTPKYLVTQMGNDKSIKCEQNLGHDTMYWYKQDSKKFLKIMFSYNNKELIINETVPNRFSPKSPDKAHLNLHINSLELGDSAVYFCASSQDGGTDSPLHFGNGTRLTVT.

Only a few counts were recorded for this clonotype. V is TRBV18 and J is TRBJ1-2, with no clear D. The V gene's germline CDR1 is KGHSH and CDR2 LQKENI. CDR3 length equals 14 residues. Between the trimmed V and J ends, which lost 4 bases and 3 bases, there was a span of 12 bases. The CDR3 coding sequence is TGTGCCAGCTCACAACGGGAAGGTGACTATGGCTACACCTTC. It codes for CASSQREGDYGYTF.

This clonotype was counted between two and nine times. This chain joins TRBV6-1 and TRBJ2-1; 12 nucleotides agree with TRBD1. V trimming: 5 bases; J trimming: 7 bases; junction bases outside the gene matches: 6. Looked up from germline, CDR1 is MNHNS and CDR2 is SASEGT. This CDR3 spans 15 amino acids. The CDR3: CASSQGTGGLNEQFF. CDR3 DNA: TGTGCCAGCAGTCAGGGGACAGGGGGCTTAAATGAGCAGTTCTTC.

This clonotype was seen a few times. This chain joins TRBV10-3 and TRBJ1-1; no clear D. V lost 3 bases to trimming and J lost 7 bases, with 9 bases between them. Per germline, CDR1 ENHRY and CDR2 SYGVKD. The CDR3 contains 12 residues. DNA for the CDR3: TGTGCCATCAGTGATTTTGAGGGTGAAGCTTTCTTT. It is translated as CAISDFEGEAFF.

The V call is TRBV3-1, the J call TRBJ1-6; D may be TRBD1 (5 bases). This CDR3 is 15 amino acids long. The germline V gene has CDR1 LGHDT and CDR2 YNNKEL (reference sequence). V was shortened by 1 base and J by 9 bases, with 13 bases between the two germline ends. This CDR3 reads CASSQGLQGGSPLHF. The CDR3 coding sequence is TGTGCCAGCAGCCAAGGCTTGCAGGGTGGTTCACCCCTCCACTTT.

This clonotype was found a few times. This sequence joins TRBV6-2 or TRBV6-3 and TRBJ1-5; D uncertain. V lost 4 bases, J lost 5 bases, and 9 bases lay in between. Germline CDR1 is MNHEY and CDR2 is SVGEGT. This CDR3 comprises 13 residues. The chain's CDR3 is CASSWTGDQPQHF. CDR3 bases: TGTGCCAGCAGTTGGACCGGGGATCAGCCCCAGCATTTT.

This clonotype was seen at least ten times. V is TRBV27 and J is TRBJ2-1; 9 positions agree with TRBD2. The junction had 13 bases not matched to a gene; V was cut back by 6 bases and J by 4 bases. CDR3 length equals 17 residues. In germline, CDR1 is MNHEY, CDR2 SMNVEV (reference sequence). The CDR3 DNA follows: TGTGCCAGCAGCTCCCCAAGCGGGAGGAGTAGGTACAATGAGCAGTTCTTC. Amino acid sequence: CASSSPSGRSRYNEQFF.

Concerning this clonotype itself: One base away lies a much larger clone, so this may be a sequencing read error. The chain combines TRBV29-1 with TRBJ2-6; D remains ambiguous. The V gene's germline CDR1 is SQVTM and CDR2 ANQGSEA. The CDR3 spans 14 residues. CDR3 bases: TGCGGCGTTCGGCAGGCTCCTGGGGCCAACGTCCTGACTTTC. Its translation: CGVRQAPGANVLTF.

The chain uses TRBV4-3 and TRBJ2-5; no reliable D call. The CDR3 totals 13 residues. The V gene's germline CDR1 is LGHNA and CDR2 YSLEER. Trimming took 0 bases from V and 7 from J, leaving 9 bases between them. CDR3 loop: CASSQEWFRTQYF. CDR3 DNA sequence: TGCGCCAGCAGCCAAGAATGGTTCAGGACCCAGTACTTC.

The rearrangement joins TRBV11-2 to TRBJ2-7; tentatively, D is TRBD1 (6 bases). Germline CDR1 SGHAT, CDR2 FQNNGV. The CDR3 consists of 18 residues. Trimming removed 5 bases at V and 7 bases at J, with 30 bases between. CDR3 in DNA: TGTGCCAGCAGCCCTTGGGGTAGGGGGAGTACGACCTACAATGAGCAGTACTTC. Its protein product is CASSPWGRGSTTYNEQYF.

The rearrangement links TRBV6-2 or TRBV6-3 to TRBJ2-5, with unresolved D. In germline, CDR1 is MNHEY, CDR2 SVGEGT. V was cut by 5 bases and J by 1 base, with 5 bases left in between. The CDR3 contains 12 residues. CDR3 nucleotide sequence: TGTGCCAGCAGTATCATCCAAGAGACCCAGTACTTC. Translating it yields CASSIIQETQYF.

This clonotype was recorded a few times. The CDR3 sequence is CSARGLAGGSSTDTQYF. The CDR3 DNA reads as TGCAGTGCTAGGGGGTTAGCGGGAGGATCTAGCACAGATACGCAGTATTTT. The rearrangement joins TRBV20-1 to TRBJ2-3; 10 bases are shared with TRBD2. In germline, CDR1 is DFQATT, CDR2 SNEGSKA (reference sequence). CDR3 length: 17 residues. The V and J ends lost 3 bases and 0 bases, in that order; junction bases with no gene match: 9.

This clonotype was detected a few times. The V gene is TRBV6-2 or TRBV6-3, the J gene TRBJ2-3, with 8 bases that match TRBD2. Unmatched junction bases numbered 3, after V lost 7 bases and J lost 0 bases. The length of the CDR3 is 14 residues. Germline values: CDR1 MNHEY, CDR2 SVGEGT. CDR3 coding DNA: TGTGCCAGCAAGCGGGGGTCCAGCACAGATACGCAGTATTTT. It yields the protein CASKRGSSTDTQYF.

V and J are TRBV4-2 and TRBJ1-1; D gene uncertain. The V gene lost 0 bases and the J gene lost 13 bases, with 15 bases spanning the gap. The germline CDR1 and CDR2 sequences are LGHNA and YNFKEQ. The length of the CDR3 is 13 residues. CDR3 in amino acids: CASSQEEGRGVFF. CDR3 bases: TGTGCCAGCAGCCAAGAAGAAGGCCGCGGCGTTTTCTTT.

This clonotype was found once. The V and J genes are TRBV7-8 and TRBJ1-2, with TRBD1 as a possible D gene (5 bases). This CDR3 comprises 18 residues. Germline assignment: CDR1 SGHVS and CDR2 FQNEAQ. Trimming pared 5 bases from V and 2 bases from J, leaving 24 bases between. CDR3 loop: CASSLRGGAARGNYGYTF. DNA of the CDR3: TGTGCCAGCAGCCTCCGAGGTGGTGCGGCCCGGGGGAACTATGGCTACACCTTC. Full variable domain (rest looked up from reference TRBV7-8 and TRBJ1-2): GAGVSQSPRYKVAKRGQDVALRCDPISGHVSLFWYQQALGQGPEFLTYFQNEAQLDKSGLPSDRFFAERPEGSVSTLKIQRTQQEDSAVYLCASSLRGGAARGNYGYTFGSGTRLTVV.

The chain couples TRBV7-2 to TRBJ2-3, with 9 nucleotides matching TRBD2. V shed 2 bases, J shed 4 bases, and the junction held 4 bases outside the gene matches. The CDR3 covers 15 residues. Germline values: CDR1 SGHTA, CDR2 FQGNSA. The CDR3 sequence is CASSLPAGGADTQYF. The CDR3 nucleotides are TGTGCCAGCAGCTTACCAGCGGGAGGTGCAGATACGCAGTATTTT.

There are many counts of this clonotype. This chain links TRBV20-1 with TRBJ2-3; D gene unclear. Per germline, CDR1 DFQATT and CDR2 SNEGSKA (reference sequence). V dropped 6 bases and J dropped 0 bases, with 10 bases sitting between them. This CDR3 has 13 residues. The DNA for the CDR3 is TGCAGTGCCGCGCACGAAAGCACAGATACGCAGTATTTT. Translated: CSAAHESTDTQYF.

V usage is TRBV7-2 and J usage is TRBJ2-5; D gene unclear. The CDR3 is 15 amino acids. The ends were cut back, 5 bases at V and 2 bases at J, with 15 bases in the middle. CDR1 and CDR2 (germline): SGHTA, FQGNSA. The CDR3 DNA reads TGTGCCAGCAGCCCTCAATCCGGGCTTCAAGAGACCCAGTACTTC. Translating gives CASSPQSGLQETQYF. The whole variable domain, filled in from reference TRBV7-2 and TRBJ2-5, reads GAGVSQSPSNKVTEKGKDVELRCDPISGHTALYWYRQSLGQGLEFLIYFQGNSAPDKSGLPSDRFSAERTGGSVSTLTIQRTQQEDSAVYLCASSPQSGLQETQYFGPGTRLLVL.

The V and J genes are TRBV27 and TRBJ2-5; D might be TRBD2 (7 bases). The CDR3 is 15 amino acids. Germline-derived CDR1 and CDR2 are MNHEY and SMNVEV (reference sequence). Trimming cost V 5 bases and J 11 bases, with 24 bases left between them. The CDR3 bases are TGTGCCAGCAGTCCCCAGGGGAGGGCCCCCTACAAGCAGTACTTC. Translation gives CASSPQGRAPYKQYF.